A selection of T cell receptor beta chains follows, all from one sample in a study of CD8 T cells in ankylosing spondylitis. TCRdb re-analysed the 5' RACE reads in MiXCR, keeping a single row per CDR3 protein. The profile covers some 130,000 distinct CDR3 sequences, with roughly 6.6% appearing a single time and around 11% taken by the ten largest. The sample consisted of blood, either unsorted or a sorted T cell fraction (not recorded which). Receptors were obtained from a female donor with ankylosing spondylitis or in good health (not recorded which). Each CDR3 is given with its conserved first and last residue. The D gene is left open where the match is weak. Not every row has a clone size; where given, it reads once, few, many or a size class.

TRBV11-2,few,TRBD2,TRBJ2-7,CASSLTGLAYEQYF,TGTGCCAGCAGCTTGACGGGACTAGCTTACGAGCAGTACTTC
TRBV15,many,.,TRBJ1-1,CATSSLTLENTEAFF,TGTGCCACCAGCAGTTTAACGCTGGAGAACACTGAAGCTTTCTTT
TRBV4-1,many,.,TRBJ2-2,CASSQEGTRNTGELFF,TGCGCCAGCAGCCAAGAGGGGACAAGGAACACCGGGGAGCTGTTTTTT
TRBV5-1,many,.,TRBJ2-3,CASSLAPGRDTQYF,TGCGCCAGCAGCTTGGCCCCGGGACGAGATACGCAGTATTTT
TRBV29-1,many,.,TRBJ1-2,CSVEQQEGIYGYTF,TGCAGCGTTGAGCAGCAGGAAGGAATTTATGGCTACACCTTC
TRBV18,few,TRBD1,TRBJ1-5,CASSPGTGDNQPQHF,TGTGCCAGCTCACCAGGGACAGGGGACAATCAGCCCCAGCATTTT
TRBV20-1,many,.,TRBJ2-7,CSARDRGRSAYEQYF,TGCAGTGCTAGAGATAGGGGCAGATCTGCCTACGAGCAGTACTTC
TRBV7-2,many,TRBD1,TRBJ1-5,CASSLGWDSRLHF,TGTGCCAGCAGCCTAGGCTGGGACAGCCGTTTGCATTTT
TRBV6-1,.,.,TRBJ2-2,CAGRTATNTGELFF,TGTGCCGGCCGGACAGCTACGAACACCGGGGAGCTGTTTTTT
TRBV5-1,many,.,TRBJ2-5,CASSLSGGLKTQYF,TGCGCCAGCAGCTTGTCTGGGGGCCTGAAGACCCAGTACTTC
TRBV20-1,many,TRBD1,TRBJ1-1,CSARDTGGRTEAFF,TGCAGTGCTAGAGACACAGGGGGGAGGACTGAAGCTTTCTTT
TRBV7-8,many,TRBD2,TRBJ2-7,CASSLERISGGYEQYF,TGTGCCAGCAGCTTAGAAAGAATTAGCGGGGGCTACGAGCAGTACTTC
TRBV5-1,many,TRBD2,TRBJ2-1,CASSLAPAGVNEQFF,TGCGCCAGCAGCTTGGCTCCAGCGGGAGTCAATGAGCAGTTCTTC
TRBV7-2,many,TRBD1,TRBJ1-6,CASSFGTDNSPLHF,TGTGCCAGCAGTTTCGGGACAGATAATTCACCCCTCCACTTT